What follows is one T cell receptor (beta chain) and its context. These data originate in a study of preoperative IRX-2 immunotherapy in early breast cancer. The ends lost 5 bases at V and 4 bases at J; junction bases unmatched: 10. CDR1 and CDR2 (germline): SGHTA, FQGNSA. The CDR3 loop spans 15 amino acids. Indicated treatment: preoperative locoregional IRX-2 cytokine immunotherapy. Preoperative locoregional IRX-2 cytokine immunotherapy was tested in the phase Ib source study. Profiled with immunoSEQ multiplex PCR; TCRdb holds only in-frame clones, not every one. The sample consists of 28,000 or so clones, about 90% of them appearing once.

The specimen was collected from a patient treated with IRX-2 immunotherapy. The chain employs TRBV7-2 and TRBJ2-7; 8 bases are shared with TRBD2. This receptor was taken from a human donor with breast cancer. The CDR3 reads CASSPQRIAGYEQYF. The DNA for the CDR3 is TGTGCCAGCAGCCCGCAGAGGATAGCGGGGTACGAGCAGTACTTC. Full variable domain (remainder filled in from reference TRBV7-2 and TRBJ2-7): GAGVSQSPSNKVTEKGKDVELRCDPISGHTALYWYRQSLGQGLEFLIYFQGNSAPDKSGLPSDRFSAERTGGSVSTLTIQRTQQEDSAVYLCASSPQRIAGYEQYFGPGTRLTVT.